The T cell receptor (beta chain) under discussion was sequenced for a study of blood T cell repertoires in COVID-19. Produced via immunoSEQ multiplex PCR; TCRdb's table is partial and in-frame only. The data contain 160,000 or so clones, roughly 78% of them singletons. This clone has a handful of counts. The CDR3 runs to 17 residues. Per germline, CDR1 MGHRA and CDR2 YSYEKL. V lost 3 bases and J 7 bases, leaving 19 bases between the germline ends. The sample was peripheral blood. J is TRBJ1-6 and V is TRBV4-1; the D gene is possibly TRBD1 (5 bases). The sequence derives from a man between 70 and 80 years old with active or convalescent COVID-19. CDR3 sequence reads: CASSQERQGVTNSPLHF. Written as DNA, the CDR3 is TGCGCCAGCAGCCAGGAACGCCAAGGGGTCACCAATTCACCCCTCCACTTT.